This T cell receptor (beta chain) was captured in a study of vaccination effects on CD4 cells after COVID-19. Before sequencing, viral peptide pools were used by the ViraFEST assay to expand antigen-specific CD4+ T cells. Subsequent to less than 13 days of culture, CD4+ T cells were isolated. TCRdb's copy holds only in-frame clones and misses some; the assay was immunoSEQ multiplex PCR. The repertoire has tens of thousands of clones, about three quarters of them found once; the top ten carry around 11%. V was shortened by 7 bases and J by 2 bases, with 14 bases between the two germline ends. Germline V lookup: CDR1 SNHLY, CDR2 FYNNEI. The CDR3 consists of 15 residues. As concerns this clone: Antigen: not known.

The clonotype comes from a human donor who received a COVID-19 vaccine. The V and J genes are TRBV2 and TRBJ2-2; a possible D gene is TRBD1 (5 bases). The specimen comprised CD4+ T cells from PBMCs cultured with HCoV-229E spike peptides, sampled before COVID-19 vaccination. CDR3 sequence reads: CASNQDSLNTGELFF. CDR3 sequence (DNA): TGTGCCAGCAACCAAGACAGTTTAAACACCGGGGAGCTGTTTTTT. The complete variable domain, with remaining parts taken from reference TRBV2 and TRBJ2-2, reads EPEVTQTPSHQVTQMGQEVILRCVPISNHLYFYWYRQILGQKVEFLVSFYNNEISEKSEIFDDQFSVERPDGSNFTLKIRSTKLEDSAMYFCASNQDSLNTGELFFGEGSRLTVL.